The subject of this entry is one T cell receptor (beta chain). The CDR3 loop spans 14 amino acids. Germline assignment: CDR1 LNHDA and CDR2 SQIVND (reference sequence). V trimming: 1 base; J trimming: 8 bases; junction bases outside the gene matches: 2. Data came from immunoSEQ multiplex PCR; TCRdb stores just in-frame clones and leaves some out. Among about 120,000 clones listed, roughly 85% were seen once. The entry originates in a study of blood T cell repertoires in COVID-19. Sequenced sample: peripheral blood. This sequence joins TRBV19 and TRBJ1-4; 9 positions match TRBD1. This TCR came from a man older than 75 with acute or convalescent COVID-19. The CDR3 region has the DNA TGTGCCAGTAGTATAGGACAGGGGGGCGAAAAACTGTTTTTT. It encodes CASSIGQGGEKLFF.